The rows below give T cell receptor beta chains drawn from one sample of a study of blood T cell repertoires in COVID-19. Libraries were prepared by immunoSEQ multiplex PCR; TCRdb keeps only in-frame clonotypes and omits some of them. The data hold 140,000 to 150,000 clones, with roughly three quarters observed a single time. The material sequenced was PBMCs or T cells enriched from blood (not recorded which). These receptors were obtained from a woman aged 50 to 65 who had recovered from COVID-19. CDR3s include the opening cysteine and the closing phenylalanine or tryptophan. A D gene is named only where the DNA matches it firmly.

TRBV2,11,TRBJ2-5,-,CASSVEETQYF,TGTGCCAGCAGCGTGGAGGAGACCCAGTACTTC
TRBV30,16,TRBJ2-6,TRBD1,CARNRDSISGANVLTF,TGTGCCCGGAACCGGGACAGCATTTCTGGGGCCAACGTCCTGACTTTC
TRBV6-4,14,TRBJ2-3,-,CASSDSGDTDTQYF,TGTGCCAGCAGTGACTCGGGCGATACAGATACGCAGTATTTT
TRBV20-1,15,TRBJ1-2,TRBD1,CSASFHRGGDYGYTF,TGCAGTGCTAGTTTTCACAGGGGGGGTGACTATGGCTACACCTTC
TRBV19,14,TRBJ1-2,-,CATHSVGSGYGYTF,TGTGCCACCCACTCTGTTGGGTCGGGGTATGGCTACACCTTC
TRBV6-4,14,TRBJ1-5,-,CASSVIQGDQPQHF,TGTGCCAGCAGTGTCATTCAGGGTGATCAGCCCCAGCATTTT
TRBV6-6,13,TRBJ1-5,TRBD1,CASSNRGQQPQHF,TGTGCCAGCAGTAACAGGGGGCAGCAGCCCCAGCATTTT
TRBV7-8,16,TRBJ2-3,TRBD2,CASSPTTRGITDTQYF,TGTGCCAGCAGTCCTACGACGCGGGGGATTACAGATACGCAGTATTTT
TRBV6-1,15,TRBJ1-1,-,CASSDEPYGNTEAFF,TGTGCCAGCAGTGATGAACCCTACGGGAACACTGAAGCTTTCTTT
TRBV28,14,TRBJ2-7,-,CASKRGAVQYEQYF,TGTGCCAGCAAACGGGGGGCCGTTCAATACGAGCAGTACTTC
TRBV2,14,TRBJ2-1,TRBD2,CASSVTSGGNEQFF,TGTGCCAGCAGTGTTACTAGCGGGGGGAATGAGCAGTTCTTC
TRBV7-2,15,TRBJ2-1,TRBD1,CASSPFGTGSDEQFF,TGTGCCAGCAGCCCGTTCGGGACAGGGTCAGATGAGCAGTTCTTC
TRBV10-2,16,TRBJ2-1,TRBD2,CASSAEGLALGDEQFF,TGCGCCAGCAGTGCCGAGGGACTAGCCCTGGGTGATGAGCAGTTCTTC
TRBV28,12,TRBJ1-5,-,CASSRTSPRGHF,TGTGCCAGCAGCCGTACCTCCCCAAGGGGGCATTTT
TRBV24-1,15,TRBJ2-5,TRBD2,CATSETTSGGETQYF,TGTGCCACCAGTGAGACCACTAGCGGCGGAGAGACCCAGTACTTC
TRBV9,18,TRBJ2-1,-,CASSVDPGPPSSYNEQFF,TGTGCCAGCAGCGTCGATCCAGGGCCCCCGAGCTCCTACAATGAGCAGTTCTTC